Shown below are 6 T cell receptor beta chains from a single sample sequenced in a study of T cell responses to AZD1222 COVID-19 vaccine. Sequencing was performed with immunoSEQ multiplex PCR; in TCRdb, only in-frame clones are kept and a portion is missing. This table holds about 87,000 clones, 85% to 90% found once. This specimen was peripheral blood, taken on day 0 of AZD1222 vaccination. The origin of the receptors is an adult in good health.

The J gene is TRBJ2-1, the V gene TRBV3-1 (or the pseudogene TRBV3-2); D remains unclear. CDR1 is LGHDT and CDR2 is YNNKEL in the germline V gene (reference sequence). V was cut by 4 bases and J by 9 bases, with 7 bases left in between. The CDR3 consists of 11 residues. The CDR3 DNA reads TGTGCCAGCAGCCTGAAGGCTGAGCAGTTCTTC. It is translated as CASSLKAEQFF.

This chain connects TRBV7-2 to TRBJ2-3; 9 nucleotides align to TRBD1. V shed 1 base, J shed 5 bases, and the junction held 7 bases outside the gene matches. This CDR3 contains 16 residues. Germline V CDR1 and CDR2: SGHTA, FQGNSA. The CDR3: CASSLGGQGPGDTQYF. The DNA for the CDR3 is TGTGCCAGCAGCTTAGGTGGACAGGGGCCAGGAGATACGCAGTATTTT.

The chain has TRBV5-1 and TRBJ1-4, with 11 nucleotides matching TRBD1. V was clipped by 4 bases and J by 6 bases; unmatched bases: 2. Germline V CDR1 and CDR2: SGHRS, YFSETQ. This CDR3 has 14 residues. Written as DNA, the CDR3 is TGCGCCAGCAGCAGGGGACAGGGGGATGAAAAACTGTTTTTT. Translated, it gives CASSRGQGDEKLFF.

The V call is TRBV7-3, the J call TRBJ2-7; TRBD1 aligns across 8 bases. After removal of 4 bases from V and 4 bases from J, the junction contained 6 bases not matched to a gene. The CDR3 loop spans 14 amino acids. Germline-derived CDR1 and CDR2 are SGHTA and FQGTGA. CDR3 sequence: CASSSGQEEYEQYF. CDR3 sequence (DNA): TGTGCCAGCAGCTCGGGACAGGAGGAATACGAGCAGTACTTC.

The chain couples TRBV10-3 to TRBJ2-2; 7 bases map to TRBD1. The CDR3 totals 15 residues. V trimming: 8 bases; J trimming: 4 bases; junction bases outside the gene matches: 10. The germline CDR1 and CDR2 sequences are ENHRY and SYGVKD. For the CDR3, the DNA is TGTGCCATCTCCGGGCCGACAGGGAGCACCGGGGAGCTGTTTTTT. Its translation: CAISGPTGSTGELFF.

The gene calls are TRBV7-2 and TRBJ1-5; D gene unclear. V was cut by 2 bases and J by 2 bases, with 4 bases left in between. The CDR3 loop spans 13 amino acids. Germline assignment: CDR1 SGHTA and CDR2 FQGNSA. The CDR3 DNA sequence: TGTGCCAGCAGCTTACAGGGCAATCAGCCCCAGCATTTT. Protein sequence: CASSLQGNQPQHF.